The 12 T cell receptor beta chains listed next were all sequenced from one sample in a study of blood T cell repertoires in COVID-19. Produced via immunoSEQ multiplex PCR; TCRdb's table is partial and in-frame only. The repertoire holds about 190,000 clones, with about 85% as singletons. Sequencing used peripheral blood. These receptors came from an elderly man with COVID-19, enrolled during active disease.

CDR3 in DNA: TGTGCCAGCAGCTTGCCCTCAATGACCTGGACAGTGAACACTGAAGCTTTCTTT. Its protein is CASSLPSMTWTVNTEAFF. This rearrangement joins TRBV5-6 to TRBJ1-1, with a possible D match to TRBD1 (6 bases). V was shortened by 1 base and J by 0 bases, with 19 bases between the two germline ends. The CDR3 spans 18 residues. CDR1 and CDR2 from the germline V gene are SGHDT and YYEEEE.

This clone was observed a single time. The V call is TRBV5-5, the J call TRBJ1-5; 7 positions match TRBD1. Trimming cost V 5 bases and J 3 bases; bases outside gene matches: 5. Germline V gene sequence: CDR1 SGHKS, CDR2 YYEKEE (reference sequence). CDR3 length: 14 amino acids. The DNA of the CDR3 is TGTGCCAGCAGATCCGGGACAGCCAATCAGCCCCAGCATTTT. This translates into CASRSGTANQPQHF.

This clone was counted once. The rearrangement joins TRBV11-3 to TRBJ2-3, with D hard to call. Germline-derived CDR1 and CDR2 are SGHNT and YENEEA. The V end lost 3 bases, the J end lost 6 bases, and 7 bases lay between the germline ends. The CDR3 totals 12 residues. The CDR3 loop reads CASSFLEDTQYF. The CDR3 coding sequence is TGTGCCAGCAGCTTTCTCGAGGATACGCAGTATTTT.

V usage is TRBV7-6 and J usage is TRBJ2-5, with unresolved D. With 5 bases removed from V and 2 bases from J, the gap between germline ends came to 15 bases. This CDR3 comprises 15 residues. Germline V CDR1 and CDR2: SGHVS, FNYEAQ. CDR3 protein: CASSPSRILQETQYF. The CDR3, as DNA: TGTGCCAGCAGCCCCTCGCGGATACTTCAAGAGACCCAGTACTTC.

The chain carries TRBV19 and TRBJ1-1; 9 bases match TRBD1. The J segment lost 1 base and the V segment lost 5 bases, leaving 5 bases of the junction unmatched. CDR1 is LNHDA, CDR2 SQIVND, per germline (reference sequence). The CDR3 is 15 residues long. The CDR3 nucleotides are TGTGCCAGTAGTTTTGGGGACAGGGAGAACACTGAAGCTTTCTTT. It yields the protein CASSFGDRENTEAFF.

The chain links TRBV5-8 to TRBJ1-6; D gene uncertain. This CDR3 has 13 amino acids. Germline-derived CDR1 and CDR2 are SGHTS and YDEGEE. V was clipped by 9 bases and J by 6 bases, with 13 bases between them. The CDR3 spells CATQDFSNSPLHF. CDR3 DNA: TGTGCCACCCAGGACTTTTCTAATTCACCCCTCCACTTT.

The chain uses TRBV5-4 and TRBJ1-1; TRBD1 matches at 7 bases. This CDR3 comprises 14 residues. CDR1 is SGHNT, CDR2 YYREEE, per germline (reference sequence). The V gene end was trimmed by 4 bases and the J gene end by 1 base; junction bases not matched to a gene: 4. The DNA for the CDR3 is TGTGCCAGCAGCCGGGACAGTCAGAACACTGAAGCTTTCTTT. Translating it yields CASSRDSQNTEAFF.

The chain carries TRBV12-3 or TRBV12-4 and TRBJ1-1, with D perhaps TRBD1 (6 bases). V shed 2 bases and J shed 7 bases, with 11 bases lying between them. The CDR3 has 13 amino acids. The CDR3 spells CASSLQGSLEAFF. DNA of the CDR3: TGTGCCAGCAGTTTACAGGGGTCTCTTGAAGCTTTCTTT.

This chain connects TRBV19 to TRBJ1-5, with D possibly matching TRBD1 (5 bases). CDR3 length equals 15 residues. Trimming left V 6 bases short and J 3 bases short, with 15 bases between. Germline V gene lookup returns CDR1 LNHDA and CDR2 SQIVND (reference sequence). CDR3 DNA sequence: TGTGCCAGTAGAACTGGGGGGTCGGTCAATCAGCCCCAGCATTTT. Its protein product is CASRTGGSVNQPQHF.

CDR3 nucleotide sequence: TGCGCCAGCAGCTCGCAGGGGATCTCTGGAAACACCATATATTTT. Amino acid sequence: CASSSQGISGNTIYF. The V call is TRBV5-1, the J call TRBJ1-3; tentative D call: TRBD1 (6 bases). The CDR3 sequence is 15 residues long. The germline V gene has CDR1 SGHRS and CDR2 YFSETQ. Trimming took 3 bases from V and 0 from J, leaving 10 bases between them.

J is TRBJ2-5 and V is TRBV4-1; 9 positions agree with TRBD1. Germline CDR1 and CDR2: MGHRA and YSYEKL. The CDR3 is made up of 16 amino acids. Losses at the gene ends were 4 bases for V and 2 bases for J; bases not matched to a gene: 8. CDR3 coding DNA: TGCGCCAGCAGCCCCGGGGACAGGGAGGCGCAAGAGACCCAGTACTTC. Translated: CASSPGDREAQETQYF.

CDR3 in DNA: TGTGCCAGCAGCCAGTCGACGGGAAGAGAGACCCAGTACTTC. It is translated as CASSQSTGRETQYF. The V and J genes are TRBV3-1 (or the pseudogene TRBV3-2) and TRBJ2-5; a weak D match, TRBD2 (5 bases). Trimming took off 3 bases at V and 4 bases at J, with 12 bases between the two ends. CDR3 length: 14 residues. In germline, CDR1 is LGHDT, CDR2 YNNKEL (reference sequence).